The 13 T cell receptor beta chains listed next were all sequenced from one sample in a study of T cell responses to AZD1222 COVID-19 vaccine. Only in-frame clones appear in the TCRdb table, and some are missing; sequencing was by immunoSEQ multiplex PCR. The sample yields over 45,000 clones, roughly 87% seen once. The specimen was peripheral blood, collected on day 0 of AZD1222 vaccination. The receptors were sampled from an adult in good health.

The gene calls are TRBV6-1 and TRBJ2-5; possible D gene TRBD2, 7 bases. V was trimmed by 6 bases and J by 1 base, leaving 15 bases between them. Germline V CDR1 and CDR2: MNHNS, SASEGT. This CDR3 spans 15 amino acids. DNA of the CDR3: TGTGCCAGCAGACCCGCGGGGGCCTTCCAAGAGACCCAGTACTTC. The encoded protein is CASRPAGAFQETQYF.

The V call is TRBV2, the J call TRBJ1-1, with D unresolved. V lost 3 bases and J 0 bases, leaving 8 bases between the germline ends. The germline V gene encodes CDR1 SNHLY and CDR2 FYNNEI. The length of the CDR3 is 14 residues. The CDR3 coding sequence is TGTGCCAGCAGTGACGAAATAATGAACACTGAAGCTTTCTTT. This gives the protein CASSDEIMNTEAFF.

The chain carries TRBV7-2 and TRBJ2-1; 7 nucleotides agree with TRBD2. This CDR3 has 15 residues. V was clipped by 5 bases and J by 2 bases; unmatched bases: 6. Per the germline V gene, CDR1 is SGHTA and CDR2 is FQGNSA. The CDR3 DNA follows: TGTGCCAGCAGCCTTCTGGGGGGGGCCTACAATGAGCAGTTCTTC. Encoded protein: CASSLLGGAYNEQFF.

V and J are TRBV3-1 (or the pseudogene TRBV3-2) and TRBJ1-3; D is uncertain. This CDR3 is built from 15 residues. Trimming removed 0 bases at V and 0 bases at J, with 6 bases between. Germline V gene lookup returns CDR1 LGHDT and CDR2 YNNKEL (reference sequence). The CDR3 sequence is CASSQDVLSGNTIYF. The CDR3 DNA is TGTGCCAGCAGCCAAGATGTCCTCTCTGGAAACACCATATATTTT.

V is TRBV30 and J is TRBJ1-1, with no clear D. Trimming removed 3 bases from V and 1 base from J, with 9 bases in between. This CDR3 region has 13 residues. Germline CDR1 GTSNPN, CDR2 SVGIG (reference sequence). CDR3 protein: CAWSNLENTEAFF. The CDR3 bases are TGTGCCTGGAGCAACCTCGAGAACACTGAAGCTTTCTTT.

This chain links TRBV6-1 with TRBJ2-7, with D hard to call. The CDR3 is 14 amino acids. V was pared by 0 bases and J by 3 bases, with 9 bases between. Germline CDR1 and CDR2: MNHNS and SASEGT. The CDR3 protein is CASSEAQIYYEQYF. In nucleotides, the CDR3 is TGTGCCAGCAGTGAAGCTCAAATATACTACGAGCAGTACTTC.

This clone has a handful of counts. This chain uses TRBV15 with TRBJ1-3; 7 bases line up with TRBD1. This CDR3 contains 19 residues. Germline CDR1 reads LNHNV; CDR2 reads YYDKDF (reference sequence). J gave up 0 bases and V 2 bases, and 13 bases lay outside the gene matches. CDR3 DNA: TGTGCCACCAGCAGATCCTCGACCTCGACAGGGAACTCTGGAAACACCATATATTTT. Its protein is CATSRSSTSTGNSGNTIYF.

The chain recombines TRBV24-1 with TRBJ1-6; possible D gene TRBD1, 6 bases. The germline CDR1 and CDR2 sequences are KGHDR and SFDVKD. This CDR3 is built from 14 residues. The V end was cut by 4 bases, the J end by 6 bases, with 9 bases between. The chain's CDR3 is CATSEARGNSPLHF. The CDR3 coding sequence is TGTGCCACCAGTGAGGCCAGGGGTAATTCACCCCTCCACTTT.

This clone occurred a few times. This chain uses TRBV24-1 with TRBJ2-2; tentative D call: TRBD2 (6 bases). The CDR3 has 15 residues. Trimming took off 1 base at V and 6 bases at J, with 11 bases between the two ends. CDR1 KGHDR and CDR2 SFDVKD come from the germline V gene. The CDR3 region is CATSDLEGEAGELFF. DNA for the CDR3: TGTGCCACCAGTGATTTAGAAGGGGAGGCCGGGGAGCTGTTTTTT.

The table lists this clone with a count of one. This chain joins TRBV4-1 and TRBJ2-7, with D hard to call. This CDR3 is built from 16 residues. Between the trimmed V and J ends, which lost 0 bases and 5 bases, there was a span of 17 bases. From germline, CDR1 is MGHRA and CDR2 YSYEKL. The CDR3 bases are TGCGCCAGCAGCCAAGACCAAGTCCCTCCTCAACACGAGCAGTACTTC. It yields the protein CASSQDQVPPQHEQYF.

The chain is built from TRBV6-5 and TRBJ1-1; no reliable D call. With 2 bases removed from V and 3 bases from J, the gap between germline ends came to 7 bases. The CDR3 runs to 13 residues. The germline CDR1 and CDR2 sequences are MNHEY and SVGAGI. The CDR3 sequence: CASSYGWYTEAFF. CDR3 in DNA: TGTGCCAGCAGTTACGGGTGGTACACTGAAGCTTTCTTT.

The CDR3 DNA is TGTGCCAGCTCACCCGACGGGACAGGGGGTGCTGAAGCTTTCTTT. It codes for CASSPDGTGGAEAFF. The rearrangement uses TRBV18 and TRBJ1-1; 11 nucleotides match TRBD1. This CDR3 contains 15 residues. CDR1 is KGHSH and CDR2 is LQKENI in the germline V gene. The V segment lost 3 bases and the J segment 6 bases; nucleotides outside the gene matches: 6.

This chain links TRBV24-1 with TRBJ2-3; 10 positions agree with TRBD1. This CDR3 is 15 amino acids long. The J segment lost 4 bases and the V segment lost 5 bases, leaving 5 bases of the junction unmatched. Germline V gene lookup returns CDR1 KGHDR and CDR2 SFDVKD. In DNA, the CDR3 is TGTGCCACCAGTGGGGGGGACAGGGGCCCAGATACGCAGTATTTT. Translation gives CATSGGDRGPDTQYF.